Listed below are T cell receptor beta chains from one sample, sequenced in a study of cytomegalovirus exposure and HLA in healthy donors. Profiled with immunoSEQ multiplex PCR; TCRdb holds only in-frame clones, not every one. The sample lists about 200,000 clones; approximately 80% were seen once. Sequences were obtained from PBMCs. These receptor sequences come from a man aged 25 to 40 in good health and CMV-seronegative. The CDR3 runs from the conserved cysteine through the conserved F or W.

>TRBV9|TRBJ2-2|16
CASRPSGTGVTGELFF
>TRBV28|TRBJ1-5|15
CASTPDQGMGQPQHF
>TRBV9|TRBJ1-2|13
CASSVGDSYGYTF
>TRBV4-3|TRBJ2-7|16
CASSQDWGLGASEQYF
>TRBV18|TRBJ2-1|18
CASSPEDRTKSSYNEQFF
>TRBV10-2|TRBJ2-1|12
CASSVADNEQFF
>TRBV7-8|TRBJ2-6|16
CASSWPSRPAASVLTF
>TRBV2|TRBJ2-4|17
CASRDRGRGLAKNIQYF
>TRBV5-1|TRBJ2-3|15
CASSLGTYSTDTQYF
>TRBV7-3|TRBJ2-1|13
CASSPGTDNEQFF
>TRBV25-1|TRBJ1-1|11
CASRTGVKAFF
>TRBV4-1|TRBJ1-6|18
CASSQGLVRRRDNSPLHF
>TRBV5-1|TRBJ2-1|14
CASRVAGANGEQFF
>TRBV7-8|TRBJ2-3|16
CASSLRHGTSTDTQYF
>TRBV7-3|TRBJ2-5|15
CASSKGGVEQETQYF
>TRBV5-1|TRBJ1-1|16
CANSLVPGGMNTEAFF
>TRBV5-1|TRBJ1-5|15
CASSLTGGGSQPQHF
>TRBV29-1|TRBJ2-7|12
CSVEDSSYEQYF
>TRBV28|TRBJ1-1|11
CASSFSTPSFF
>TRBV6-1|TRBJ1-1|14
CASTRDRVFSEAFF
>TRBV11-2|TRBJ2-7|15
CASSRSTSGGYEQYF
>TRBV7-9|TRBJ1-2|13
CASSLQEFYGYTF
>TRBV11-2|TRBJ2-6|14
CASTDRAGASVLTF
>TRBV6-5|TRBJ1-2|15
CASSAGSTGLYGYTF
>TRBV4-1|TRBJ1-5|15
CASSQKGRDNQPQHF
>TRBV5-1|TRBJ2-3|18
CASSLGLAGGLSTDTQYF
>TRBV4-1|TRBJ1-6|15
CASSAQMGAIGPLHF
>TRBV6-5|TRBJ1-1|12
CASSPGQTEAFF
>TRBV2|TRBJ2-7|15
CASSFNRRGPNEQYF
>TRBV7-3|TRBJ2-1|15
CASSSGTATYNEQFF
>TRBV28|TRBJ2-3|14
CASTSLAGTDTQYF